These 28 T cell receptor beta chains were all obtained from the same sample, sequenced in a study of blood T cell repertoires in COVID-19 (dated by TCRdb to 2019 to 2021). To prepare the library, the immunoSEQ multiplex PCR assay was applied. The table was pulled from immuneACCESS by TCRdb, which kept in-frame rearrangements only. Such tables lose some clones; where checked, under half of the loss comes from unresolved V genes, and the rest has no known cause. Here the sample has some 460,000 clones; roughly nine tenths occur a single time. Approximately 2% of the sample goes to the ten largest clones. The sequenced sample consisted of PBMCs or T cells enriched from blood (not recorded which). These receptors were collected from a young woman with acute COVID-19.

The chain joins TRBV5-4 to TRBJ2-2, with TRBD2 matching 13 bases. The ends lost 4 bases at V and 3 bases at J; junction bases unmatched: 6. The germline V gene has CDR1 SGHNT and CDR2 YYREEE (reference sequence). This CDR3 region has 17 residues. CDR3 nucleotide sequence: TGTGCCAGCAGCATGGGACTAGCGGGGCCCCACACCGGGGAGCTGTTTTTT. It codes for CASSMGLAGPHTGELFF.

The CDR3: CASSLAGQASGGYTF. As DNA, the CDR3 is TGTGCCAGCAGCTTAGCCGGACAGGCGTCGGGTGGCTACACCTTC. The chain uses TRBV7-8 and TRBJ1-2; TRBD1 matches 7 bases. The CDR3 spans 15 residues. The junction had 8 bases not matched to a gene; V was cut back by 0 bases and J by 7 bases. CDR1 and CDR2 from the germline V gene are SGHVS and FQNEAQ.

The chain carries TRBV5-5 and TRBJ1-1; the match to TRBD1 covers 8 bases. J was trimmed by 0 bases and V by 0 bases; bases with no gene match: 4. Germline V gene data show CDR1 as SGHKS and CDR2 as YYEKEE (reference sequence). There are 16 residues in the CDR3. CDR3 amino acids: CASSLGAGQVNTEAFF. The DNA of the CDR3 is TGTGCCAGCAGCTTGGGGGCGGGACAGGTGAACACTGAAGCTTTCTTT. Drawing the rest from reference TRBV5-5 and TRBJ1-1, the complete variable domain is DAGVTQSPTHLIKTRGQQVTLRCSPISGHKSVSWYQQVLGQGPQFIFQYYEKEERGRGNFPDRFSARQFPNYSSELNVNALLLGDSALYLCASSLGAGQVNTEAFFGQGTRLTVV.

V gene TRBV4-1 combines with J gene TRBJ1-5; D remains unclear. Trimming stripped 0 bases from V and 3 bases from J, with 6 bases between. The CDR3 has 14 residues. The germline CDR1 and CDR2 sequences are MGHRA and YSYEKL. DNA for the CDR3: TGCGCCAGCAGCCAAGAACAAGACAATCAGCCCCAGCATTTT. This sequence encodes CASSQEQDNQPQHF.

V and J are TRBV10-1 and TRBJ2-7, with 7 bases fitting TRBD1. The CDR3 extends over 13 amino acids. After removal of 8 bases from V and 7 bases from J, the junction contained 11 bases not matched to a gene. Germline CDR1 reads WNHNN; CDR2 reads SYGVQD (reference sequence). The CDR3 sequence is CASGNTGVQEQYF. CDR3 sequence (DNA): TGCGCCAGCGGCAACACAGGGGTACAAGAGCAGTACTTC.

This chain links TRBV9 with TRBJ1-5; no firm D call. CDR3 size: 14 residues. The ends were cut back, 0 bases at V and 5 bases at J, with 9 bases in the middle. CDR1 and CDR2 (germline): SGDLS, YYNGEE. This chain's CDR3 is CASSVGAGDQPQHF. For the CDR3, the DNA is TGTGCCAGCAGCGTAGGTGCGGGCGATCAGCCCCAGCATTTT. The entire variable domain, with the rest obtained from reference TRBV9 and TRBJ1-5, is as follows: DSGVTQTPKHLITATGQRVTLRCSPRSGDLSVYWYQQSLDQGLQFLIQYYNGEERAKGNILERFSAQQFPDLHSELNLSSLELGDSALYFCASSVGAGDQPQHFGDGTRLSIL.

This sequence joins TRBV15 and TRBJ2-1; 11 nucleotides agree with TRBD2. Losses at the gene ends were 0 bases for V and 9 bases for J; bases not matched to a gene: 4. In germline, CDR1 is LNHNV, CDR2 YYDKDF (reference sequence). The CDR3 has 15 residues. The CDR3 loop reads CATSRDRTSGGEQFF. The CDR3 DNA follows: TGTGCCACCAGCAGAGATCGAACTAGCGGGGGTGAGCAGTTCTTC.

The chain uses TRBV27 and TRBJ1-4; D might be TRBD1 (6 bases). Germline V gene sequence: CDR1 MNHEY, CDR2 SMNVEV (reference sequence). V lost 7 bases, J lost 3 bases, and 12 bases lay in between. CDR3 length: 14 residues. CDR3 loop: CASTGGQPNEKLFF. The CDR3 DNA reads TGTGCCAGCACGGGGGGGCAACCTAATGAAAAACTGTTTTTT.

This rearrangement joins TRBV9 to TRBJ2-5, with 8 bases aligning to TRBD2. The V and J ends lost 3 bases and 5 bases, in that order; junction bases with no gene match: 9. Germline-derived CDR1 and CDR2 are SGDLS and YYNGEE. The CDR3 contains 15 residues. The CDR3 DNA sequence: TGTGCCAGCAGCGCCAATAGCGGGGAGGGGGAGACCCAGTACTTC. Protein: CASSANSGEGETQYF.

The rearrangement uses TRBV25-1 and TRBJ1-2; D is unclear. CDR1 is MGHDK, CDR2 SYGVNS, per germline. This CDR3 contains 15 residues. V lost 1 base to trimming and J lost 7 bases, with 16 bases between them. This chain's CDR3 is CASSELTATVGGYTF. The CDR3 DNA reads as TGTGCCAGCAGTGAATTAACAGCTACCGTAGGTGGCTACACCTTC.

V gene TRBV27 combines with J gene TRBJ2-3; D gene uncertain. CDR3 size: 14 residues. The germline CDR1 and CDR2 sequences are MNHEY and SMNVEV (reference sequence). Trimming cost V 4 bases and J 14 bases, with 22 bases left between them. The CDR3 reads CASSSTTVAGLRYF. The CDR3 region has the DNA TGTGCCAGCAGTTCCACCACCGTGGCAGGCTTACGGTATTTT.

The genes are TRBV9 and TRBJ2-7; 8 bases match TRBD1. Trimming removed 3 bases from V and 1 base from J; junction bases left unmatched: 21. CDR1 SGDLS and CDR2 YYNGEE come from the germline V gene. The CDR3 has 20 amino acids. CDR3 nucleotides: TGTGCCAGCAGCGCCCGAAGGAAGGACAGGGATCTGGTCCAATCCTACGAGCAGTACTTC. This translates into CASSARRKDRDLVQSYEQYF.

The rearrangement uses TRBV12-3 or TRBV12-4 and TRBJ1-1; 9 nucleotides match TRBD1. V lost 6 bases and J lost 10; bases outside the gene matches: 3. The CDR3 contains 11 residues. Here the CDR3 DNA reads TGTGCCAGCAGCACAGGGGGCCGAGCTTTCTTT. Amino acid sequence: CASSTGGRAFF.

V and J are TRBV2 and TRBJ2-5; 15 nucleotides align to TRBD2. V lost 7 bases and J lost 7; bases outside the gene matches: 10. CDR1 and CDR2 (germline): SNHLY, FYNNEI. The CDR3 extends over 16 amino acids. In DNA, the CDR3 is TGTGCCAGCATCACCGGGACTAGCGGGGGGCTTGGGACCCAGTACTTC. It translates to CASITGTSGGLGTQYF.

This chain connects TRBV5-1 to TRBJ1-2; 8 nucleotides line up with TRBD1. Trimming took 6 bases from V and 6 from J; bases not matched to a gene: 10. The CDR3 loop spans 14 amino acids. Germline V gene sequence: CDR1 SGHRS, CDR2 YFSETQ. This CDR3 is CASKPGQVSDGYTF. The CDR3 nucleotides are TGCGCCAGCAAACCGGGACAGGTATCCGATGGCTACACCTTC.

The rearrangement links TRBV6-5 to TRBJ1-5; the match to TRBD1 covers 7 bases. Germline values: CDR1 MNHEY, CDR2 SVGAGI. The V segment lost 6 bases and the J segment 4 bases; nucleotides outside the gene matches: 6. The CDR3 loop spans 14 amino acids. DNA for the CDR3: TGTGCCAGCAGACAGGGGAAAAATAATCAGCCCCAGCATTTT. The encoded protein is CASRQGKNNQPQHF.

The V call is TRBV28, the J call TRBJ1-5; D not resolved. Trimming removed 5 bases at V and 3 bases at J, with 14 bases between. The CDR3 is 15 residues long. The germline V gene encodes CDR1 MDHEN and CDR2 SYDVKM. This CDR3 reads CASSQGKQFNQPQHF. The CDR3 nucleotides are TGTGCCAGCAGTCAAGGTAAACAGTTCAATCAGCCCCAGCATTTT.

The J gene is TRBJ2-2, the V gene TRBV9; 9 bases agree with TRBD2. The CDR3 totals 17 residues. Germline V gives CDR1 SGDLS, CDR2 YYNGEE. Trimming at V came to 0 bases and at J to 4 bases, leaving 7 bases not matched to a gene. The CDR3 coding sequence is TGTGCCAGCAGCGTAGCTATCTCGACTAGCGGCACCGGGGAGCTGTTTTTT. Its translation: CASSVAISTSGTGELFF.

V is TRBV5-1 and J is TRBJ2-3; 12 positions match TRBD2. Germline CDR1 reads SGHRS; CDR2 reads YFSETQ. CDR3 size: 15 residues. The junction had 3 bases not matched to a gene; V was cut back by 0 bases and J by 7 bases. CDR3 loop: CASSLVLAGGNTQYF. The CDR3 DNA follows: TGCGCCAGCAGCTTGGTACTAGCGGGGGGTAATACGCAGTATTTT.

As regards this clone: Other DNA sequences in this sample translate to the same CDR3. CDR3 region: CASSLGLAGTGELFF. CDR3 DNA: TGTGCCAGCAGCTTAGGACTAGCGGGCACCGGGGAGCTGTTTTTT. The rearrangement uses TRBV7-2 and TRBJ2-2, with 10 positions matching TRBD2. CDR3 length: 15 residues. V lost 1 base, J lost 4 bases, and 0 bases stayed unmatched. Germline lookup yields CDR1 SGHTA and CDR2 FQGNSA.

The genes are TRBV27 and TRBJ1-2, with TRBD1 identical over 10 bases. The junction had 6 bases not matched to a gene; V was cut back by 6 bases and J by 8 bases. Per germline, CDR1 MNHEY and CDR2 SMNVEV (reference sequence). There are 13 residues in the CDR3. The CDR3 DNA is TGTGCCAGCAGCCCGGGACAGGGGTACGGCTACACCTTC. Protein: CASSPGQGYGYTF.

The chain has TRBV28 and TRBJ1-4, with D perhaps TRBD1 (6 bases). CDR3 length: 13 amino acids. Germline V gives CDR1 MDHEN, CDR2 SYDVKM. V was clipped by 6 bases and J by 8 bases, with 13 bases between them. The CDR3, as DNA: TGTGCCAGCAGGGTCAGGGGAAGCGAAAAACTGTTTTTT. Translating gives CASRVRGSEKLFF.

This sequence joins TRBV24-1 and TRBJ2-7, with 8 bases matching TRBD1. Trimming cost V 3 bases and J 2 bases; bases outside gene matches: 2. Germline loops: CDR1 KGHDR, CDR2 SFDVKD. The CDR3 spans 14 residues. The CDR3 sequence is CATSDGQGPYEQYF. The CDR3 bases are TGTGCCACCAGTGATGGACAGGGACCCTACGAGCAGTACTTC.

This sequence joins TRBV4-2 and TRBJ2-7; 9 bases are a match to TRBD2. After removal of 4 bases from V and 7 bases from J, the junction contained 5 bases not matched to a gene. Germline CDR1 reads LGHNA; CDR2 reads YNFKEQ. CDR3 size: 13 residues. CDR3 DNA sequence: TGTGCCAGCAGCCCCGGGACTAGCCTAGAGCAGTACTTC. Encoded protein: CASSPGTSLEQYF.

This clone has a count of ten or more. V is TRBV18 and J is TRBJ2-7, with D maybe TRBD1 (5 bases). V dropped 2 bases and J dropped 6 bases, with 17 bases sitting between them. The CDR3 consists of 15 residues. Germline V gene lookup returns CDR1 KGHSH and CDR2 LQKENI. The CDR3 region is CASSPTPDTLGEQYF. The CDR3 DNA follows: TGTGCCAGCTCACCAACGCCGGACACCCTCGGCGAGCAGTACTTC.

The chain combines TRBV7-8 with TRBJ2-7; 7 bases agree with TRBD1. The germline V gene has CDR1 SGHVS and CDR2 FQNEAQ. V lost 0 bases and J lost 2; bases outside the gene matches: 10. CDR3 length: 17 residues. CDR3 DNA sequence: TGTGCCAGCAGCTTAGCTTCAGGGGGTCGCTCGACCTACGAGCAGTACTTC. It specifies CASSLASGGRSTYEQYF.

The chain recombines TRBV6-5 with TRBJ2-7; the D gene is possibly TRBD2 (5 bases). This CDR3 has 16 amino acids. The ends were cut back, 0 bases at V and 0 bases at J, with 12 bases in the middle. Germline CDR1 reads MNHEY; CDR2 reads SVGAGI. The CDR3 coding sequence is TGTGCCAGCAGTTACTCGAGAGCGGACCACTCCTACGAGCAGTACTTC. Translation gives CASSYSRADHSYEQYF.

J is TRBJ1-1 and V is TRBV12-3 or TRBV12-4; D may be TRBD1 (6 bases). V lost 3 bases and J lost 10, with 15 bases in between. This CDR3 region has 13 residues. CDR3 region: CASSFSGVGVAFF. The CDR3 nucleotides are TGTGCCAGCAGTTTTTCAGGGGTAGGTGTAGCTTTCTTT.